Sequencing of this T cell receptor beta chain was carried out in a study of long-term antiretroviral therapy in people with HIV. The authors ran the immunoSEQ assay, v3.0, at survey level. Sequencing efforts were directed toward about 40,000-50,000 T-cell genomes per sample. Data came from immunoSEQ multiplex PCR; TCRdb stores just in-frame clones and leaves some out. The repertoire consists of about 25,000 clones, with about 86% occurring once and the leading ten covering more than 15%. The CDR3 loop spans 12 amino acids. CDR1 and CDR2 from the germline V gene are SGHTA and FQGNSA. The V end lost 5 bases, the J end lost 6 bases, and 8 bases lay between the germline ends. Overall study findings and caveats: Controls exceeded HIV repertoires in CDR3 length range. Pre-ART expanded clones dominated the repertoire at every time point. Specimens of blood were obtained during about 2004 to 2018, possibly under older ART regimens.

A remark on this clone: Its matching antigen is unknown.

This receptor was obtained from a man aged 45 to 65 with HIV. The genes are TRBV7-2 and TRBJ1-5; D not resolved. Sequencing used unsorted PBMCs, obtained 1.2 years after starting antiretroviral therapy. The DNA of the CDR3 is TGTGCCAGCAGCCTTGCCGGTCAGCCCCAGCATTTT. Translated: CASSLAGQPQHF. The full variable domain, in which reference TRBV7-2 and TRBJ1-5 provide the parts outside the CDR3, is GAGVSQSPSNKVTEKGKDVELRCDPISGHTALYWYRQSLGQGLEFLIYFQGNSAPDKSGLPSDRFSAERTGGSVSTLTIQRTQQEDSAVYLCASSLAGQPQHFGDGTRLSIL.